This T cell receptor (beta chain) derives from a study of blood T cell repertoires in COVID-19. V lost 5 bases, J lost 2 bases, and 10 bases lay in between. CDR1 LNHDA and CDR2 SQIVND come from the germline V gene (reference sequence). The CDR3 length is 14 residues. Here immunoSEQ multiplex PCR was the method, and the copy in TCRdb shows in-frame clones only, minus some. The sample records around 130,000 clones, around 87% being singletons. The rearrangement joins TRBV19 to TRBJ2-1; D is possibly TRBD2 (5 bases). Input material: peripheral blood. The receptor was isolated from a man between 65 and 85 years old with active or convalescent COVID-19. CDR3 amino acids: CASSRTEAYNEQFF. Written as DNA, the CDR3 is TGTGCCAGTAGTCGGACGGAGGCCTACAATGAGCAGTTCTTC.